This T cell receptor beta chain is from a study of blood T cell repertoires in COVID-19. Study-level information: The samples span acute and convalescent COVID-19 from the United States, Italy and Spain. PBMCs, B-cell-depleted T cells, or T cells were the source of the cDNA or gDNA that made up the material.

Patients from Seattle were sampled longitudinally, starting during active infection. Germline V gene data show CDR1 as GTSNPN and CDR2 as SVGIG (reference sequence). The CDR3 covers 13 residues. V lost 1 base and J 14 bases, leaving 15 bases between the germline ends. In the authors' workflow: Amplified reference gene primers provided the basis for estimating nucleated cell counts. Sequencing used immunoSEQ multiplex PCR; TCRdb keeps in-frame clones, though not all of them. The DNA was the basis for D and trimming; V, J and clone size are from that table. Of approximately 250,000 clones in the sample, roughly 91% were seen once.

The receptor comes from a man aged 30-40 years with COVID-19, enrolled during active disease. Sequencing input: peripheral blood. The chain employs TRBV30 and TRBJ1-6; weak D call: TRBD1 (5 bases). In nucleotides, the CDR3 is TGTGCCTGGAGTGAGGGGTACCCCGAGGCCCTCCACTTT. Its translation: CAWSEGYPEALHF.